This T cell receptor (beta chain) was captured by sequencing in a study of blood T cell repertoires in COVID-19 (dated by TCRdb to 2020 to 2022). Background on the whole study: Collaborator samples came from the United States, Italy and Spain and covered acute and convalescent phases of COVID-19. The material from the prospective study consisted of cDNA or gDNA derived from T cells, B-cell-depleted T cells, or PBMCs. Deeply sampled blood TCRbeta repertoires from subjects exposed to, actively infected with, or recovered from COVID-19 were included in the dataset. The repertoires were made available in a free public database intended to serve as a resource for research on the immune response to SARS-CoV-2. The samples were drawn from two sources: the first 160 participants of the ongoing ImmuneRACE study, and approximately 1,300 subjects contributed by 6 global collaborators. The sample metadata nearly always contained a de-identified subject ID, COVID-19 status, age in years and sex. Where available, HLA class I and class II types were obtained from metadata supplied by the sample provider rather than from assay-based typing.

About this clone: No cognate antigen has been identified for it. No quality values exist for individual bases; no much larger clone is one base distant.

The full study reports these points: How much clinical and demographic metadata was included differed by source and by participant, and the metadata was provided uncurated.

TCRbeta CDR3 regions were amplified from genomic DNA by means of the immunoSEQ Assay, a bias-controlled multiplex PCR. The original methods were these. Nucleated cell counts per sample were estimated from amplification of reference gene primers within the assay. To quantify the absolute abundance of each unique TCRbeta CDR3 rearrangement, sequence reads were collapsed and filtered. For each sample, productive Simpson clonality was calculated by taking the square root of Simpson's diversity index across productive rearrangements. Entries here come from immuneACCESS through TCRdb and include only in-frame sequences with V and J called. Some clones fail to appear in such tables; in the studies checked, an unresolved V gene covers under half of the shortfall, and the cause of the remainder is unknown. D and trimming come from the DNA, and the V and J calls and clone size come from that table. Within this sample are 95,000 or so clones, with 70% to 85% of them counted one time only. Of the sample, about a quarter falls within the top ten clones.

Each collaborating institution followed its own protocols to collect whole blood in K2EDTA tubes. For TCRbeta analysis, collaborator samples were shipped as frozen whole blood, as isolated PBMCs, or as DNA extracted from either sample type. The TCR comes from a human donor in a cohort sampled during active COVID-19. The specimen was peripheral blood.

The encoded CDR3 is CASSQDPGSRDTQYF. The nucleotide sequence reads as follows: TGTGCCAGCAGCCAAGATCCGGGTTCGAGAGATACGCAGTATTTT. This sequence uses TRBV3-1 (or the pseudogene TRBV3-2) and TRBJ2-3; the D gene remains uncertain. Looking up the germline V gene (reference sequence) yields CDR1 LGHDT and CDR2 YNNKEL. V drops 0 bases and J drops 5 bases, leaving 12 bases in between. Inclusive of the bounding cysteine and phenylalanine, the CDR3 is 15 residues long. This entry keeps only the CDR3 DNA: 45 bases, framed from base 1.